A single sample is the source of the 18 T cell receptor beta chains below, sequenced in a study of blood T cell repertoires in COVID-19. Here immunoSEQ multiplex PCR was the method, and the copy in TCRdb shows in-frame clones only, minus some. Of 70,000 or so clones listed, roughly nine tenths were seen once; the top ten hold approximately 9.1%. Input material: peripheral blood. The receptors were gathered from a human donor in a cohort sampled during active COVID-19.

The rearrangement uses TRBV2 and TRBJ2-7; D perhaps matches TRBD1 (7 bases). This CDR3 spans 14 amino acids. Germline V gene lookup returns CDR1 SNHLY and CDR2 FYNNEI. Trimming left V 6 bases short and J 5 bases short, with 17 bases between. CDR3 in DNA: TGTGCCAGCAGGGGCGGGGACAGCGCGCACGAGCAGTACTTC. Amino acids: CASRGGDSAHEQYF.

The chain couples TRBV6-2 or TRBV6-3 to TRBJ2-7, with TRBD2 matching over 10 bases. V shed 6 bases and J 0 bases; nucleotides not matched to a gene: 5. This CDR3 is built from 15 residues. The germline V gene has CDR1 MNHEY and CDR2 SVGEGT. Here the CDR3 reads CASSASGSSSYEQYF. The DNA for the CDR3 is TGTGCCAGCAGCGCTAGCGGGAGTAGCTCCTACGAGCAGTACTTC.

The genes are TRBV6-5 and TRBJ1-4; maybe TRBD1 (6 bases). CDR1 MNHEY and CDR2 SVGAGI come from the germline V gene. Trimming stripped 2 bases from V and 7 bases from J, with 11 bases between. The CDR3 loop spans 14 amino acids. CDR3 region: CASSYGNRAEKLFF. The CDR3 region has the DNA TGTGCCAGCAGTTACGGGAACAGGGCTGAAAAACTGTTTTTT.

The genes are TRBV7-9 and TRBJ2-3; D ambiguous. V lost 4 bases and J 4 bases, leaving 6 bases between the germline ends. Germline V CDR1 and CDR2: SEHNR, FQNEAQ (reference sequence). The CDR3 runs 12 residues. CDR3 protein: CASSSKPDTQYF. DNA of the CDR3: TGTGCCAGCAGCTCAAAGCCAGATACGCAGTATTTT.

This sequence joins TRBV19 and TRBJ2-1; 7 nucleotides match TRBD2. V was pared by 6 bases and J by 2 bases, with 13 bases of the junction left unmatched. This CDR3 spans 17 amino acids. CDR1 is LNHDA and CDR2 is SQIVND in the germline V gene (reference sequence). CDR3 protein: CASSGVFAGATYNEQFF. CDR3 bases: TGTGCCAGTAGCGGGGTCTTCGCGGGAGCCACCTACAATGAGCAGTTCTTC.

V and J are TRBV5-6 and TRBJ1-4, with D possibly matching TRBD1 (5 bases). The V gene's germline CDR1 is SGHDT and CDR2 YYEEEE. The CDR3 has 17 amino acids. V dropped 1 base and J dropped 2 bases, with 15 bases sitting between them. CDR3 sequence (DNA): TGTGCCAGCAGCTTGTTGGGGGGGAGTCCCACTAATGAAAAACTGTTTTTT. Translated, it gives CASSLLGGSPTNEKLFF.

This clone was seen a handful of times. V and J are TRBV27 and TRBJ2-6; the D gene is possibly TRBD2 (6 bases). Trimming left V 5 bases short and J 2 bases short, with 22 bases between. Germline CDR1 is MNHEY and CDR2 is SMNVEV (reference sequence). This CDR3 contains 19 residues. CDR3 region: CASSTPVGGGLAGANVLTF. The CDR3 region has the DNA TGTGCCAGCAGTACCCCCGTCGGGGGAGGATTAGCTGGGGCCAACGTCCTGACTTTC.

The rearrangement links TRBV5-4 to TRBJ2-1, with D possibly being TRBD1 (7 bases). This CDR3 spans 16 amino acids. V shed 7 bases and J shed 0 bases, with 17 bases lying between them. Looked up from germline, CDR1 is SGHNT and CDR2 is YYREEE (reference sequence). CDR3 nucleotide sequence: TGTGCCAGCGCCGGGAGAGGGGGCGGCTCCTACAATGAGCAGTTCTTC. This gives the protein CASAGRGGGSYNEQFF.

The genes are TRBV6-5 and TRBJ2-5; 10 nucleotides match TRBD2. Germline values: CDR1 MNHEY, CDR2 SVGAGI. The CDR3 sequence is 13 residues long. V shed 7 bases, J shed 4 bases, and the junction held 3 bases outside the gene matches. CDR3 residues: CASNLAGAETQYF. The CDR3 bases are TGTGCCAGCAATCTAGCGGGAGCAGAGACCCAGTACTTC.

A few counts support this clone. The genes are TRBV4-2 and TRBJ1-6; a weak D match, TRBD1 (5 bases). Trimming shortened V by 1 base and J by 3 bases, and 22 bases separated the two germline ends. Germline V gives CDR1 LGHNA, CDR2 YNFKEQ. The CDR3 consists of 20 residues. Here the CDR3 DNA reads TGTGCCAGCAGCCAAGCGGGGGTTCGGGGAGCGGGGCTCTATAATTCACCCCTCCACTTT. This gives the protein CASSQAGVRGAGLYNSPLHF.

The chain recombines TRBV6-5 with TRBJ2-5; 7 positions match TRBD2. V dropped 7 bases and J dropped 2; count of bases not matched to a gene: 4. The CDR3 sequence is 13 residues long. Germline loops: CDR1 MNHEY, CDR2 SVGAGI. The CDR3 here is CASTWGGQETQYF. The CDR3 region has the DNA TGTGCCAGCACATGGGGGGGTCAAGAGACCCAGTACTTC.

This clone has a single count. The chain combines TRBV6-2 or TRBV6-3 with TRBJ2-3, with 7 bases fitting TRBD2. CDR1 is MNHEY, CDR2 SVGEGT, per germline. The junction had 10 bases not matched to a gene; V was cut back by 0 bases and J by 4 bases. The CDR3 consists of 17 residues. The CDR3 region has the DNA TGTGCCAGCAGTTACTCTGGCGCGGGAGAAGGGTCAGATACGCAGTATTTT. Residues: CASSYSGAGEGSDTQYF.

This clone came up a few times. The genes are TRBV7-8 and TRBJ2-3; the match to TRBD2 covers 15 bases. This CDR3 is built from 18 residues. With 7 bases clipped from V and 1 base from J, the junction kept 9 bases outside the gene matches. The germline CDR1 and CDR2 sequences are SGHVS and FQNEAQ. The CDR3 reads CASTPPGTSGRRTDTQYF. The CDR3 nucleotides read TGTGCCAGCACCCCCCCTGGGACTAGCGGGAGGCGCACAGATACGCAGTATTTT.

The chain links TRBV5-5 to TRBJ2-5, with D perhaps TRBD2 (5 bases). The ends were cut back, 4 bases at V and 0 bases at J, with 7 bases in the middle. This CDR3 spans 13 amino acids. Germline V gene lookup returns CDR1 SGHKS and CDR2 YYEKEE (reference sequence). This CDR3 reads CASSPGNQETQYF. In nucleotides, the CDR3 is TGTGCCAGCAGCCCCGGGAACCAAGAGACCCAGTACTTC.

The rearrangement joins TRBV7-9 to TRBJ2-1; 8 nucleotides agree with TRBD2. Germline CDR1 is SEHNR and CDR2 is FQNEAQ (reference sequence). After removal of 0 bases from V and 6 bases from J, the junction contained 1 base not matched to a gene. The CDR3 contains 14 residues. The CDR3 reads CASSLALAGNEQFF. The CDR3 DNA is TGTGCCAGCAGCTTAGCTCTAGCGGGCAATGAGCAGTTCTTC.

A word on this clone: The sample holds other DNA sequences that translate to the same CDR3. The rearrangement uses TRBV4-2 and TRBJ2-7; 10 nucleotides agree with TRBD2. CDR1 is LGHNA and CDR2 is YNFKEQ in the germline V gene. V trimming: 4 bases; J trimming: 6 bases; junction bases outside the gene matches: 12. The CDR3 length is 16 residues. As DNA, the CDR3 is TGTGCCAGCAGCCGGAGAACTAGCGGGGAGAGGCTCGAGCAGTACTTC. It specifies CASSRRTSGERLEQYF.

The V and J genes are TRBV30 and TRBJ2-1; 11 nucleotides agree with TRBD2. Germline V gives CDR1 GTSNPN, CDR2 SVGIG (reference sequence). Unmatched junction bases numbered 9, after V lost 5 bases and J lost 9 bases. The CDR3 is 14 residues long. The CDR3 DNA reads TGTGCCTGGGATCCGGGACTAGCGGTCCTTGAGCAGTTCTTC. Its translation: CAWDPGLAVLEQFF.

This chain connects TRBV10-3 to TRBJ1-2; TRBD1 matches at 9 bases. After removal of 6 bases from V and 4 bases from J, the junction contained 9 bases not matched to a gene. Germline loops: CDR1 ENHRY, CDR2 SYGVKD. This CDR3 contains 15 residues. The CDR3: CAIRKDRGDFYGYTF. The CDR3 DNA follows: TGTGCCATCAGAAAGGACAGGGGAGATTTCTATGGCTACACCTTC.